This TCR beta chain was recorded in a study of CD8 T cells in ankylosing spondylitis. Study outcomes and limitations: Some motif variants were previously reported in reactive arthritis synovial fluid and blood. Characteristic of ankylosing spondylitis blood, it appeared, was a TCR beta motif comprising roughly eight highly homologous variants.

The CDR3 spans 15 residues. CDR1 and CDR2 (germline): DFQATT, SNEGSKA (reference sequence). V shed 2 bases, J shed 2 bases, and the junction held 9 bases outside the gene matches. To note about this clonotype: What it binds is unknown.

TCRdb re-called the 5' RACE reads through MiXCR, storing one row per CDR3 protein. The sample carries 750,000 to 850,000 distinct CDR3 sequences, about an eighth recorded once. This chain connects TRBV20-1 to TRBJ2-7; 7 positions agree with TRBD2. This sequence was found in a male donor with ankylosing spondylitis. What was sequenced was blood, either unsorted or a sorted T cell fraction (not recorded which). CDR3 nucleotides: TGCAGTGCTAGAAACCCCGGGACTACTACCTACGAGCAGTACTTC. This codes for CSARNPGTTTYEQYF.